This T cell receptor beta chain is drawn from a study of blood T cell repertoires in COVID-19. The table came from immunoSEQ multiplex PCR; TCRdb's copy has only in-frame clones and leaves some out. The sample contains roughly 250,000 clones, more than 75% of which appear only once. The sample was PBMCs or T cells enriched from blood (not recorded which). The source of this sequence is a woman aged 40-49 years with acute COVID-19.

CDR3 nucleotide sequence: TGCGCCAGCAGCTTGGGCGGGGGGGCCGGCAATGAGCAGTTCTTC. Amino acids: CASSLGGGAGNEQFF. V is TRBV5-1 and J is TRBJ2-1, with 9 bases that match TRBD2. CDR1 is SGHRS and CDR2 is YFSETQ in the germline V gene. V shed 0 bases and J 6 bases; nucleotides not matched to a gene: 4. The CDR3 is 15 amino acids.